A selection of T cell receptor beta chains follows, all from one sample in a study of cytomegalovirus exposure and HLA in healthy donors. Clones were read by immunoSEQ multiplex PCR, and TCRdb kept only the in-frame ones, dropping some. This sample has about 120,000 clones, with more than 60% found just once. Input material: PBMCs. Receptors were obtained from a female donor in good health and CMV-seronegative. CDR3s include the opening cysteine and the closing phenylalanine or tryptophan. The D gene is left open where the match is weak.

TRBV11-2,15,-,CASSLDWGGSYEQYF
TRBV6-1,15,-,CASSEAWGPNSPLHF
TRBV10-3,14,TRBD1,CAISGGQGSYEQYF
TRBV4-1,16,TRBD2,CASSQGTSLDTDTQYF
TRBV30,12,-,CAWSYLAGEQYF
TRBV7-2,14,TRBD1,CASSWNRGEEKLFF
TRBV6-1,14,TRBD1,CASSDSGGGETQYF
TRBV6-5,16,TRBD1,CASSSNTGGGLGGYTF
TRBV10-3,13,-,CAISESQGSAAFF
TRBV7-6,18,TRBD2,CASSLGIAGARGGETQYF
TRBV28,15,TRBD1,CASSSGTGNYNEQFF
TRBV7-2,16,-,CASSSGPLGSIYGYTF
TRBV19,16,-,CASSIGFQGSSYEQYF
TRBV19,17,TRBD2,CASSPLKRGGSSYEQYF
TRBV19,14,-,CASSIPGSYTEAFF
TRBV7-9,12,-,CASSPGGPEAFF
TRBV21-1,15,-,CAVKDRGPMNTEAFF
TRBV11-2,16,TRBD1,CASSPGQGERENTIYF
TRBV7-9,15,TRBD1,CASSPPTGGGEKLFF
TRBV6-5,15,TRBD2,CASTPLAGGHNEQFF
TRBV29-1,18,-,CSVVCTRMGLPLNSPLHF
TRBV7-9,16,TRBD1,CASSLRGQGLSGELFF
TRBV5-1,11,-,CASSLGGGRYF
TRBV18,13,-,CASSSRQSDGYTF
TRBV14,13,-,CASSPRQWYEQYF
TRBV29-1,18,TRBD1,CSVGIPRSEDRGSYEQYF
TRBV7-9,13,-,CASSPTGGNTIYF
TRBV11-2,17,TRBD1,CASSSLGGQGPTYEQYF
TRBV5-4,16,-,CASSFGSTQGRNTIYF
TRBV30,15,-,CAWSVRVHPESPLHF
TRBV18,13,-,CASSPVGDYGYTF
TRBV5-8,15,-,CASSLGQGGTGELFF
TRBV11-2,14,TRBD2,CASRKLEERGRALF
TRBV7-9,16,TRBD2,CASSSPPTSGTDTQYF
TRBV7-9,16,TRBD1,CASSRDRGLHNTEAFF
TRBV5-5,14,-,CASSLRQGSSEQYF
TRBV5-1,16,-,CASSLIVGGRRDGYTF
TRBV5-4,13,-,CASSSTGKYGYTF
TRBV19,12,-,CASSPLSREQFF
TRBV19,13,-,CASTLGLDQPQHF
TRBV5-4,12,-,CASSPPAGELFF
TRBV7-2,16,-,CASSFLTLRMDTEAFF
TRBV18,13,-,CASSPPNSEKLFF
TRBV5-6,13,-,CASSLEEGYEQYF
TRBV12-5,16,-,CASGPPGGRSTDTQYF
TRBV5-1,13,-,CASSFGDFYGYTF
TRBV9,15,-,CASSPGTTYNSPLHF
TRBV5-1,15,TRBD1,CASSPEAGGTYEQFF